This T cell receptor beta chain was profiled in a study of control samples from healthy donors and cancer patients. The CDR3 loop spans 16 amino acids. Trimming pared 0 bases from V and 6 bases from J, leaving 12 bases between. Germline loops: CDR1 KGHSH, CDR2 LQKENI. Clones were sequenced by immunoSEQ multiplex PCR, and TCRdb holds only the in-frame ones, with some missing. The table has 150,000 to 200,000 clones, 91% seen once. The receptor was derived from a woman aged 25 to 39 in good health. The chain uses TRBV18 and TRBJ1-6; weak D call: TRBD1 (6 bases). The sequenced sample was blood. The CDR3 region is CASSPPVQGINSPLHF. The CDR3 nucleotides are TGTGCCAGCTCACCACCAGTTCAGGGGATTAATTCACCCCTCCACTTT.